Below, 10 T cell receptor beta chains from the same sample are listed, as sequenced in a study of persistence of HIV-infected CD4 T cells (TCRdb year 2020). These TCRs' antigens remain unknown. TCRbeta repertoires were sequenced from genomic DNA with the immunoSEQ hsTCRB assay version 4 in survey mode. As stored in TCRdb, this immuneACCESS dataset retains in-frame rearrangements with V and J assigned. A fraction of the clones does not appear; measured against another copy, unresolved V genes explain less than half of the discrepancy, and the remainder lacks a known reason. The sample table holds some 49,000 clones, of which about 87% were seen once. The ten largest clones take up about 3.5% of the sample. The label giving this sample's treatment or condition can be read as: suppressive antiretroviral therapy. As a nonspecific positive control representing the CD4+ T cell repertoire, cells were stimulated with anti-CD3/anti-CD28 magnetic beads. CD4+ T cells that responded were sorted based on upregulation of both CD40 ligand and CD69.

The sample in question was CD4+ T cells sorted from PBMCs after approximately 19-hour stimulation, obtained from a patient who received antiretroviral therapy. The intended sense of this specimen's cell subset or site label: CD40L+CD69+ CD4 T cells responding to anti-CD3/anti-CD28 beads, representing the overall repertoire. These receptors all come from an adult woman with HIV who was CMV-seropositive.

The genes are TRBV3-1 (or the pseudogene TRBV3-2) and TRBJ1-2, with 9 bases aligning to TRBD1. Germline-derived CDR1 and CDR2 are LGHDT and YNNKEL (reference sequence). This CDR3 is built from 16 residues. J gave up 2 bases and V 3 bases, and 7 bases lay outside the gene matches. The CDR3 DNA sequence: TGTGCCAGCAGCCAGTTTACAGGGGGCAGGAACTATGGCTACACCTTC. This sequence encodes CASSQFTGGRNYGYTF.

The rearrangement uses TRBV5-1 and TRBJ2-6, with D uncertain. Looked up from germline, CDR1 is SGHRS and CDR2 is YFSETQ. This CDR3 is built from 15 residues. Between the trimmed V and J ends, which lost 0 bases and 2 bases, there was a span of 6 bases. CDR3: CASSLVGTGANVLTF. The CDR3 DNA follows: TGCGCCAGCAGCTTGGTGGGAACTGGGGCCAACGTCCTGACTTTC.

The V gene is TRBV2, the J gene TRBJ2-3; D might be TRBD1 (5 bases). V was trimmed by 4 bases and J by 7 bases, leaving 18 bases between them. Germline V CDR1 and CDR2: SNHLY, FYNNEI. The length of the CDR3 is 15 residues. The CDR3 region is CASSAQADPGHTQYF. DNA for the CDR3: TGTGCCAGCAGTGCACAGGCGGACCCGGGCCATACGCAGTATTTT.

The chain has TRBV6-2 or TRBV6-3 and TRBJ1-1; no clear D. Per the germline V gene, CDR1 is MNHEY and CDR2 is SVGEGT. The CDR3 spans 17 residues. V dropped 2 bases and J dropped 6 bases, with 22 bases sitting between them. The CDR3 spells CASSYARHGPTAAEAFF. The CDR3 DNA follows: TGTGCCAGCAGTTACGCCAGACACGGTCCAACGGCCGCTGAAGCTTTCTTT.

The chain couples TRBV28 to TRBJ2-1, with 8 bases matching TRBD1. This CDR3 is 17 amino acids long. Germline CDR1 reads MDHEN; CDR2 reads SYDVKM. V lost 7 bases and J lost 0; bases outside the gene matches: 11. The CDR3 DNA follows: TGTGCCAGCACCGGACAGGGTGTCATCGGCTCCTACAATGAGCAGTTCTTC. Translated: CASTGQGVIGSYNEQFF.

The chain joins TRBV5-1 to TRBJ2-5; 10 bases agree with TRBD1. This CDR3 spans 14 amino acids. Germline trimming cut 4 bases from V and 5 bases from J; bases unmatched to any gene: 5. Germline V gene sequence: CDR1 SGHRS, CDR2 YFSETQ. CDR3 in amino acids: CASSADRGVETQYF. In nucleotides, the CDR3 is TGCGCCAGCAGCGCGGACAGGGGGGTTGAGACCCAGTACTTC.

The J gene is TRBJ1-2, the V gene TRBV7-2; the D gene is possibly TRBD1 (5 bases). The CDR3 has 16 residues. Trimming left V 5 bases short and J 4 bases short, with 20 bases between. Germline CDR1 is SGHTA and CDR2 is FQGNSA. The CDR3 spells CASSPKGATGVYGYTF. Written as DNA, the CDR3 is TGTGCCAGCAGCCCTAAAGGGGCGACGGGGGTCTATGGCTACACCTTC.

The rearrangement links TRBV12-3 or TRBV12-4 to TRBJ2-7; a weak D match, TRBD1 (5 bases). Trimming removed 6 bases at V and 5 bases at J, with 14 bases between. This CDR3 is 13 amino acids long. The CDR3 DNA follows: TGTGCCAGCAGGTACAGGTATTCCAACGAGCAGTACTTC. Translation: CASRYRYSNEQYF.

This chain joins TRBV19 and TRBJ2-7, with 12 bases identical to TRBD1. This CDR3 region has 16 residues. The J segment lost 7 bases and the V segment lost 5 bases, leaving 12 bases of the junction unmatched. Per germline, CDR1 LNHDA and CDR2 SQIVND (reference sequence). The CDR3 spells CASSLFSGQGAREQYF. For the CDR3, the DNA is TGTGCCAGTAGTCTCTTCTCGGGACAGGGGGCGAGGGAGCAGTACTTC.

The chain couples TRBV21-1 to TRBJ2-6; the tabulated D call, TRBD1, remains unverified against the DNA. TRBV21-1 is marked as a pseudogene. The length of the CDR3 is 19 residues. CDR3 loop: CASSKGTGSSPRGANVLTF. Written as DNA, the CDR3 is TGTGCCAGCAGCAAAGGGACAGGGAGTTCTCCGCGAGGGGCCAACGTCCTGACTTTC.